A single sample gave rise to the 21 T cell receptor beta chains below, sequenced in a study of shared clonotypes between healthy human individuals. The assay was immunoSEQ multiplex PCR, and TCRdb's table has in-frame clones only and misses some. The sample lists about 1 million clones, about 84% occurring once. The specimen was memory CD4+ T cells from PBMCs. The subset was: CD45RA-negative fraction. The receptor source for this set is a man in his late teens or twenties in good health. Some clones in this sample may be carry-over from other donors' samples.

J is TRBJ2-7 and V is TRBV27; D gene uncertain. The CDR3 extends over 14 amino acids. CDR1 is MNHEY and CDR2 is SMNVEV in the germline V gene (reference sequence). Trimming shortened V by 5 bases and J by 0 bases, and 11 bases separated the two germline ends. In DNA, the CDR3 is TGTGCCAGCAGTCCAAGGACGGTCTCCTACGAGCAGTACTTC. Protein sequence: CASSPRTVSYEQYF.

A word on this clone: The sample contains more than one DNA sequence encoding this CDR3. The chain combines TRBV2 with TRBJ1-2; unclear D gene. CDR3 length: 11 amino acids. The V end lost 4 bases, the J end lost 5 bases, and 5 bases lay between the germline ends. Per germline, CDR1 SNHLY and CDR2 FYNNEI. The CDR3 DNA is TGTGCCAGCAGTGTCGTGTATGGCTACACCTTC. Translating it yields CASSVVYGYTF. Supplemented by reference TRBV2 and TRBJ1-2, the full variable domain reads EPEVTQTPSHQVTQMGQEVILRCVPISNHLYFYWYRQILGQKVEFLVSFYNNEISEKSEIFDDQFSVERPDGSNFTLKIRSTKLEDSAMYFCASSVVYGYTFGSGTRLTVV.

This chain links TRBV4-3 with TRBJ1-1, with 8 bases that match TRBD1. CDR1 and CDR2 (germline): LGHNA, YSLEER. CDR3 length: 16 residues. The V and J ends lost 1 base and 7 bases, in that order; junction bases with no gene match: 11. The CDR3 protein is CASSQGFRRGLGEAFF. CDR3 nucleotides: TGCGCCAGCAGCCAAGGATTCCGCAGGGGGCTGGGTGAAGCTTTCTTT.

V usage is TRBV5-1 and J usage is TRBJ2-7; 8 bases are shared with TRBD1. The length of the CDR3 is 14 residues. The germline CDR1 and CDR2 sequences are SGHRS and YFSETQ. V lost 1 base, J lost 5 bases, and 5 bases stayed unmatched. CDR3 coding DNA: TGCGCCAGCAGCTTGACAGGGGGGCTGGACGAGCAGTACTTC. It translates to CASSLTGGLDEQYF.

CDR3 nucleotide sequence: TGTGCCAGCAGCCACCGGGACAGGGACACTGAAGCTTTCTTT. This codes for CASSHRDRDTEAFF. This chain connects TRBV7-8 to TRBJ1-1, with TRBD1 matching over 9 bases. Per germline, CDR1 SGHVS and CDR2 FQNEAQ. This CDR3 is built from 14 residues. Losses at the gene ends were 5 bases for V and 3 bases for J; bases not matched to a gene: 4. The full variable domain, in which reference TRBV7-8 and TRBJ1-1 provide the parts outside the CDR3, is GAGVSQSPRYKVAKRGQDVALRCDPISGHVSLFWYQQALGQGPEFLTYFQNEAQLDKSGLPSDRFFAERPEGSVSTLKIQRTQQEDSAVYLCASSHRDRDTEAFFGQGTRLTVV.

The V and J genes are TRBV2 and TRBJ2-2; TRBD1 matches 9 bases. CDR3 length: 18 residues. V trimming: 0 bases; J trimming: 0 bases; junction bases outside the gene matches: 5. CDR1 is SNHLY, CDR2 FYNNEI, per germline. The CDR3 reads CASSEALGTGSNTGELFF. The CDR3 DNA reads as TGTGCCAGCAGTGAAGCGCTAGGGACAGGGTCGAACACCGGGGAGCTGTTTTTT.

The rearrangement uses TRBV28 and TRBJ1-5; TRBD1 is a possible D gene (5 bases). The CDR3 sequence is 12 residues long. Germline V CDR1 and CDR2: MDHEN, SYDVKM. V was cut by 10 bases and J by 4 bases, with 11 bases left in between. CDR3 DNA sequence: TGTGCCACTGGGGGGTGGAATCAGCCCCAGCATTTT. Amino acid sequence: CATGGWNQPQHF.

J is TRBJ2-1 and V is TRBV5-1; 7 nucleotides match TRBD1. This CDR3 has 16 amino acids. Germline V gives CDR1 SGHRS, CDR2 YFSETQ. V lost 3 bases and J lost 2; bases outside the gene matches: 8. CDR3 bases: TGCGCCAGCAGCTCATATTCAGGGGGTCCCTACAATGAGCAGTTCTTC. Translating gives CASSSYSGGPYNEQFF.

To note about this clone: A much bigger clone sits one base away, suggesting this may be a read error. This same CDR3 is encoded by further DNA sequences in the sample. This chain's CDR3 is CASSAGTANTEAFF. The CDR3 region has the DNA TGTGCCAGCAGCGCCGGGACAGCGAACACTGAAGCTTTCTTT. The rearrangement links TRBV9 to TRBJ1-1; 7 bases are shared with TRBD1. Germline V gene lookup returns CDR1 SGDLS and CDR2 YYNGEE. This CDR3 comprises 14 residues. The J segment lost 1 base and the V segment lost 3 bases, leaving 3 bases of the junction unmatched.

The chain uses TRBV7-8 and TRBJ1-2; unclear D gene. The germline V and J ends were trimmed by 2 bases and 2 bases, with 9 bases remaining between them. Germline CDR1 reads SGHVS; CDR2 reads FQNEAQ. The CDR3 totals 14 residues. In nucleotides, the CDR3 is TGTGCCAGCAGCTTATTTCTACTCAACTATGGCTACACCTTC. As protein: CASSLFLLNYGYTF.

On this clone itself: A read error is possible here, since a much larger clone lies one base away. Other DNA variants within this sample encode the same CDR3. This chain connects TRBV7-2 to TRBJ1-5, with 7 bases aligning to TRBD1. CDR3 length: 15 amino acids. CDR1 SGHTA and CDR2 FQGNSA come from the germline V gene. J was trimmed by 0 bases and V by 3 bases; bases with no gene match: 2. Written as DNA, the CDR3 is TGTGCCAGCAGCTTGGGACAGTATAGCAATCAGCCCCAGCATTTT. Its protein product is CASSLGQYSNQPQHF.

The J gene is TRBJ1-1, the V gene TRBV5-1; possible D gene TRBD1, 6 bases. The CDR3 is 14 amino acids. Germline V CDR1 and CDR2: SGHRS, YFSETQ. Trimming pared 0 bases from V and 7 bases from J, leaving 13 bases between. The CDR3 region is CASSLAGGSDEAFF. CDR3 in DNA: TGCGCCAGCAGCTTGGCTGGGGGCTCCGATGAAGCTTTCTTT.

The rearrangement uses TRBV6-5 and TRBJ1-4; 9 positions match TRBD1. The CDR3 length is 15 residues. V lost 5 bases, J lost 7 bases, and 8 bases stayed unmatched. The germline CDR1 and CDR2 sequences are MNHEY and SVGAGI. CDR3 region: CASSRSGTGSEKLFF. The CDR3 DNA follows: TGTGCCAGCAGTCGGTCCGGGACAGGGTCTGAAAAACTGTTTTTT.

V usage is TRBV7-2 and J usage is TRBJ1-2, with 7 bases aligning to TRBD1. Germline values: CDR1 SGHTA, CDR2 FQGNSA. The CDR3 has 16 amino acids. The ends lost 0 bases at V and 6 bases at J; junction bases unmatched: 10. CDR3 protein: CASSLAFDGQEHGYTF. CDR3 in DNA: TGTGCCAGCAGCTTAGCCTTTGATGGACAGGAACATGGCTACACCTTC.

In DNA form, the CDR3 reads TGTGCCAGCAGCTTAACCGCAAAAGAGACCCAGTACTTC. Translation gives CASSLTAKETQYF. This sequence joins TRBV11-3 and TRBJ2-5; D is unresolved. This CDR3 is 13 amino acids long. V was trimmed by 2 bases and J by 3 bases, leaving 7 bases between them. The germline gives CDR1 SGHNT, CDR2 YENEEA.

The chain combines TRBV5-1 with TRBJ2-7; a weak D match, TRBD1 (6 bases). This CDR3 is built from 15 residues. With 5 bases removed from V and 0 bases from J, the gap between germline ends came to 15 bases. Germline CDR1 and CDR2: SGHRS and YFSETQ. The CDR3 protein is CASSSRGSRSYEQYF. The CDR3 DNA is TGCGCCAGCAGTTCGAGGGGGAGTCGCTCCTACGAGCAGTACTTC.

The rearrangement joins TRBV7-9 to TRBJ2-7; tentative D call: TRBD1 (6 bases). Trimming removed 4 bases at V and 3 bases at J, with 13 bases between. The germline CDR1 and CDR2 sequences are SEHNR and FQNEAQ (reference sequence). This CDR3 region has 14 residues. The CDR3 DNA is TGTGCCAGCAGCTCTCGGACAGTTCGCTACGAGCAGTACTTC. Amino acids: CASSSRTVRYEQYF.

The chain joins TRBV7-9 to TRBJ1-3; no firm D call. There are 14 residues in the CDR3. Germline values: CDR1 SEHNR, CDR2 FQNEAQ (reference sequence). The germline V and J ends were trimmed by 1 base and 3 bases, with 7 bases remaining between them. CDR3 sequence reads: CASSLEWGGNTIYF. In DNA, the CDR3 is TGTGCCAGCAGCTTAGAATGGGGTGGAAACACCATATATTTT.

The rearrangement joins TRBV5-1 to TRBJ1-1, with D unclear. V lost 0 bases to trimming and J lost 3 bases, with 9 bases between them. The CDR3 has 14 amino acids. Germline loops: CDR1 SGHRS, CDR2 YFSETQ. CDR3 nucleotides: TGCGCCAGCAGCTTGGGTTATGGAGACACTGAAGCTTTCTTT. Its protein product is CASSLGYGDTEAFF. The full variable domain, completed using reference TRBV5-1 and TRBJ1-1, is KAGVTQTPRYLIKTRGQQVTLSCSPISGHRSVSWYQQTPGQGLQFLFEYFSETQRNKGNFPGRFSGRQFSNSRSEMNVSTLELGDSALYLCASSLGYGDTEAFFGQGTRLTVV.

The genes are TRBV4-1 and TRBJ2-5; 8 nucleotides line up with TRBD2. CDR1 is MGHRA and CDR2 is YSYEKL in the germline V gene. The CDR3 contains 17 residues. V shed 0 bases, J shed 5 bases, and the junction held 11 bases outside the gene matches. The CDR3 protein is CASSQDGVGGGTETQYF. The CDR3 nucleotides are TGCGCCAGCAGCCAAGATGGGGTCGGGGGGGGCACCGAGACCCAGTACTTC.

DNA for the CDR3: TGTGCCTGGAGTGTGGGTGGGGCCCTCCCAGAGACCCAGTACTTC. Protein: CAWSVGGALPETQYF. The rearrangement links TRBV30 to TRBJ2-5; D might be TRBD1 (5 bases). This CDR3 is built from 15 residues. Trimming stripped 0 bases from V and 4 bases from J, with 15 bases between. CDR1 is GTSNPN and CDR2 is SVGIG in the germline V gene (reference sequence).